The rows below give T cell receptor beta chains drawn from one sample of a study of response to subunit inactivated influenza vaccine. MiXCR, applied by TCRdb to the RT-PCR reads, yields one record per CDR3 protein. The data contain fewer than 700,000 distinct CDR3 sequences, over 10% of them singletons. The source was PBMCs from blood, collected roughly 48 days after vaccination. The origin of the receptors is a man aged 50 to 59 who received an inactivated influenza vaccine. Each CDR3 is given with its conserved first and last residue. A D gene is named only where the DNA matches it firmly. Expanded clones are given a class, and other clones once, few, many or no size at all.

TRBV20-1	TRBD2	.	TRBJ2-7	15	CSASGLAGFSYEQYF	TGCAGTGCTAGCGGACTAGCGGGATTCTCCTACGAGCAGTACTTC
TRBV19	.	.	TRBJ1-1	13	CASSIFDGTEAFF	TGTGCCAGTAGTATCTTCGACGGCACTGAAGCTTTCTTT
TRBV5-1	TRBD1	.	TRBJ2-1	14	CASSLWQGDNEQFF	TGCGCCAGCAGCTTGTGGCAGGGGGACAATGAGCAGTTCTTC
TRBV12-3/TRBV12-4	.	.	TRBJ1-1	13	CASRFGFGYPAFF	TGCGCCAGCAGGTTCGGATTCGGCTATCCGGCTTTCTTT
TRBV27	TRBD1	few	TRBJ2-7	16	CASSLMMGQGPYEQYF	TGTGCCAGCAGTTTAATGATGGGACAGGGGCCGTACGAGCAGTACTTC
TRBV28	.	.	TRBJ2-3	13	CASSLLGGGPQYF	TGTGCCAGCAGTTTATTAGGGGGGGGGCCGCAGTATTTT
TRBV29-1	.	few	TRBJ2-5	13	CSVENWYQETQYF	TGCAGCGTTGAGAATTGGTACCAAGAGACCCAGTACTTC
TRBV11-2	.	few	TRBJ2-1	14	CASSLLTTYNEQFF	TGTGCCAGCAGCCTCCTAACCACATACAATGAGCAGTTCTTC
TRBV5-1	.	few	TRBJ2-7	15	CASSLSGFSGYEQYF	TGCGCCAGCAGCTTGTCCGGTTTTAGCGGCTACGAGCAGTACTTC
TRBV11-2	.	.	TRBJ2-5	15	CASSASRLVQETQYF	TGTGCCAGCAGCGCGAGCCGACTAGTCCAAGAGACCCAGTACTTC